The 13 T cell receptor beta chains in this list originate from one sample, sequenced in a study of neurological immune-mediated disorders. MiXCR, applied by TCRdb to the 5' RACE reads, yields one record per CDR3 protein. The sample holds fewer than 75,000 distinct CDR3 sequences; 3.5% to 5.5% are singletons and the top ten take 6.5% to 7.5%. The material sequenced was PBMCs. The receptors were gathered from a man younger than 40 with multiple sclerosis.

In its sample, this clonotype was seen many times. The rearrangement uses TRBV10-3 and TRBJ2-3; TRBD1 is a possible D gene (6 bases). Trimming cost V 2 bases and J 2 bases, with 11 bases left between them. Germline V gene lookup returns CDR1 ENHRY and CDR2 SYGVKD. This CDR3 is 15 amino acids long. CDR3 amino acids: CAISESGQSTDTQYF. CDR3 coding DNA: TGTGCCATCAGTGAGAGTGGACAGTCCACAGATACGCAGTATTTT.

Only a few counts were recorded for this clonotype. The gene calls are TRBV7-9 and TRBJ2-7; 9 bases match TRBD1. Germline CDR1 and CDR2: SEHNR and FQNEAQ (reference sequence). This CDR3 comprises 15 residues. The V and J ends lost 4 bases and 5 bases, in that order; junction bases with no gene match: 9. The CDR3 bases are TGTGCCAGCAGCTCCGGGACAGGGTTGGTCCACGAGCAGTACTTC. Protein sequence: CASSSGTGLVHEQYF. The complete variable domain, with remaining parts taken from reference TRBV7-9 and TRBJ2-7, reads DTGVSQNPRHKITKRGQNVTFRCDPISEHNRLYWYRQTLGQGPEFLTYFQNEAQLEKSRLLSDRFSAERPKGSFSTLEIQRTEQGDSAMYLCASSSGTGLVHEQYFGPGTRLTVT.

The CDR3 loop reads CASSSTAGTADGYTF. In DNA, the CDR3 is TGCGCCAGCAGCTCAACGGCCGGGACAGCCGACGGCTACACCTTC. V usage is TRBV5-1 and J usage is TRBJ1-2; 7 bases match TRBD1. J gave up 8 bases and V 3 bases, and 13 bases lay outside the gene matches. Germline values: CDR1 SGHRS, CDR2 YFSETQ. The CDR3 covers 15 residues.

The table lists this clonotype with many counts. The genes are TRBV5-1 and TRBJ1-5; possibly TRBD1 for D (5 bases). V lost 4 bases and J lost 8, with 13 bases in between. Germline V lookup: CDR1 SGHRS, CDR2 YFSETQ. This CDR3 region has 13 residues. The CDR3 here is CASSPGGGEPQHF. Here the CDR3 DNA reads TGCGCCAGCAGCCCCGGCGGAGGGGAGCCCCAGCATTTT. The full variable domain, in which reference TRBV5-1 and TRBJ1-5 provide the parts outside the CDR3, is KAGVTQTPRYLIKTRGQQVTLSCSPISGHRSVSWYQQTPGQGLQFLFEYFSETQRNKGNFPGRFSGRQFSNSRSEMNVSTLELGDSALYLCASSPGGGEPQHFGDGTRLSIL.

In this sample, this clonotype turned up many times. The J gene is TRBJ1-5, the V gene TRBV15; possible D gene TRBD1, 5 bases. V was shortened by 3 bases and J by 6 bases, with 6 bases between the two germline ends. CDR1 is LNHNV and CDR2 is YYDKDF in the germline V gene (reference sequence). The CDR3 has 12 residues. The CDR3 is CATSSGGQPQHF. Written as DNA, the CDR3 is TGTGCCACCAGCAGCGGGGGTCAGCCCCAGCATTTT.

This clonotype was detected ten times or more. The chain is built from TRBV14 and TRBJ1-1; D not certain. With 4 bases removed from V and 5 bases from J, the gap between germline ends came to 20 bases. The CDR3 extends over 16 amino acids. The germline CDR1 and CDR2 sequences are SGHDN and FVKESK. CDR3 DNA: TGTGCCAGCAGCCCCACAGTAGCGCCCCGCGGGACTGAAGCTTTCTTT. It codes for CASSPTVAPRGTEAFF.

There are a few counts of this clonotype. This rearrangement joins TRBV9 to TRBJ2-2; 7 bases map to TRBD2. This CDR3 region has 17 residues. The V and J ends lost 4 bases and 3 bases, in that order; junction bases with no gene match: 12. Germline CDR1 and CDR2: SGDLS and YYNGEE. CDR3: CASSPSRTSPHTGELFF. CDR3 in DNA: TGTGCCAGCAGCCCATCAAGGACTAGTCCCCACACCGGGGAGCTGTTTTTT. Supplemented by reference TRBV9 and TRBJ2-2, the full variable domain reads DSGVTQTPKHLITATGQRVTLRCSPRSGDLSVYWYQQSLDQGLQFLIQYYNGEERAKGNILERFSAQQFPDLHSELNLSSLELGDSALYFCASSPSRTSPHTGELFFGEGSRLTVL.

The V gene is TRBV5-1, the J gene TRBJ2-5; D is undetermined. CDR3 length: 13 amino acids. Germline values: CDR1 SGHRS, CDR2 YFSETQ. The germline V and J ends were trimmed by 4 bases and 5 bases, with 12 bases remaining between them. CDR3 loop: CASSLLPSETQYF. The CDR3 DNA sequence: TGCGCCAGCAGCCTCCTCCCCTCCGAGACCCAGTACTTC.

The chain couples TRBV20-1 to TRBJ1-1; D unresolved. CDR1 is DFQATT, CDR2 SNEGSKA, per germline (reference sequence). V was trimmed by 3 bases and J by 6 bases, leaving 17 bases between them. The CDR3 contains 14 residues. CDR3 amino acids: CSASLPGIRPEAFF. The CDR3 bases are TGCAGTGCTAGCCTTCCGGGGATAAGACCTGAAGCTTTCTTT.

This clonotype was seen repeatedly, ten times or more. V is TRBV5-1 and J is TRBJ1-1; TRBD1 might be the D (6 bases). Looked up from germline, CDR1 is SGHRS and CDR2 is YFSETQ. The CDR3 runs to 14 residues. V lost 4 bases, J lost 0 bases, and 10 bases lay in between. The CDR3, as DNA: TGCGCCAGCAGCCTGGACAGACTGAACACTGAAGCTTTCTTT. Translation gives CASSLDRLNTEAFF. Combining the CDR3 with reference TRBV5-1 and TRBJ1-1 gives the whole variable domain KAGVTQTPRYLIKTRGQQVTLSCSPISGHRSVSWYQQTPGQGLQFLFEYFSETQRNKGNFPGRFSGRQFSNSRSEMNVSTLELGDSALYLCASSLDRLNTEAFFGQGTRLTVV.

This clonotype was recorded many times. J is TRBJ1-3 and V is TRBV20-1, with 9 bases identical to TRBD1. V lost 5 bases to trimming and J lost 4 bases; unmatched junction nucleotides: 6. This CDR3 region has 14 residues. Germline CDR1 and CDR2: DFQATT and SNEGSKA (reference sequence). The CDR3 sequence is CSAPDRGRGNTIYF. The CDR3 DNA sequence: TGCAGTGCTCCGGACAGGGGCCGAGGAAACACCATATATTTT.

This clonotype was counted many times. CDR3 sequence: CASSATWRGDANYGYTF. CDR3 nucleotides: TGCGCCAGCAGTGCCACGTGGAGGGGTGACGCCAACTATGGCTACACCTTC. The V and J genes are TRBV10-2 and TRBJ1-2, with a weak D call TRBD1 (5 bases). CDR1 WSHSY and CDR2 SAAADI come from the germline V gene. There are 17 residues in the CDR3. V lost 4 bases and J 2 bases, leaving 20 bases between the germline ends.

This clonotype was counted at least ten times. V is TRBV28 and J is TRBJ2-7; the match to TRBD2 covers 9 bases. Unmatched junction bases numbered 2, after V lost 5 bases and J lost 0 bases. CDR3 length equals 14 residues. Germline-derived CDR1 and CDR2 are MDHEN and SYDVKM. The CDR3 protein is CASSNSGGSYEQYV. The CDR3 bases are TGTGCCAGCAGTAATAGCGGGGGCTCCTACGAGCAGTACGTC.